This T cell receptor (beta chain) originates from a study of T cells in Graves' hyperthyroidism and ophthalmopathy. This CDR3 spans 15 amino acids. V lost 0 bases to trimming and J lost 7 bases, with 12 bases between them. CDR1 is LGHNA, CDR2 YNFKEQ, per germline. RNA transcripts provided the source from which TCR beta CDR3 regions were amplified. TCR CDR3 underwent first-round RT-PCR with the HTBI primer set. TCRdb used MiXCR to reprocess the multiplex PCR reads, holding one entry per CDR3 protein. The table has 600,000 to 900,000 distinct CDR3 sequences, 16% seen once. Study-level findings and limits: Blood held most thyroid clonotypes expanded above 0.001 frequency.

Researchers defined stable Graves' hyperthyroidism as no ophthalmopathy progression within 18 months. This clonotype was picked up a small number of times. The target antigen is unknown. The TCR comes from a man aged 18 to 29 with Graves' hyperthyroidism. Sequenced input: blood. The rearrangement joins TRBV4-2 to TRBJ2-2; D is possibly TRBD2 (5 bases). This CDR3 is CASSQDLATGGELFF. The DNA for the CDR3 is TGTGCCAGCAGCCAAGACCTAGCAACTGGCGGGGAGCTGTTTTTT.